This record concerns one T cell receptor (beta chain) sequence. The CDR3 is made up of 16 amino acids. V was pared by 2 bases and J by 1 base, with 14 bases between. Germline CDR1 is SGHTA and CDR2 is FQGNSA. This sample was included in a study of blood T cell repertoires in COVID-19. Study information: Whether acute or convalescent, the COVID-19 samples came from the United States, Italy and Spain. The cDNA or gDNA used as material had been derived from T cells, B-cell-depleted T cells, or PBMCs.

Original data processing: Nucleated cell number was recorded as an estimate derived from reference gene primer amplification. TCRdb keeps only in-frame clones here, not all; method: immunoSEQ multiplex PCR. V, J and clone size reflect that table, while D and trimming were determined from the DNA. Of about 90,000 clones in the sample, 70% to 90% were seen once. Sequencing was performed on peripheral blood. The gene calls are TRBV7-2 and TRBJ1-1; no clear D. This TCR derives from a woman aged 70-85 years with active or convalescent COVID-19. The DNA for the CDR3 is TGTGCCAGCAGCTTATCCGCGGGGAGAGGGAACACTGAAGCTTTCTTT. Protein product: CASSLSAGRGNTEAFF.